A selection of T cell receptor beta chains follows, all from one sample in a study of graft-versus-host responses after intestinal transplantation. The method was immunoSEQ multiplex PCR; TCRdb's version includes in-frame clones alone and lacks a portion of them. Among over 7,500 clones listed, 65% to 70% were seen once. The material sequenced was ileum tissue, taken 450 to 480 days after transplant. The receptors originated from a human patient who received an intestinal transplant, so some T cells may come from the graft donor. CDR3s include the opening cysteine and the closing phenylalanine or tryptophan. D genes are given only for firm matches. Part of the rows lack a size; the others show once, few, many or a class for expanded clones.

d_call: -
v_call: TRBV7-9
j_call: TRBJ1-3
clone_size: -
cdr3_nt: TGTGCCAGCAGCTCCATAGACAGCTCTGGAAACACCATATATTTT
cdr3_aa: CASSSIDSSGNTIYF

d_call: -
v_call: TRBV6-1
j_call: TRBJ2-1
clone_size: -
cdr3_nt: TGTGCCAGCAGCGGGGTGGGCGGGATCTACAATGAGCAGTTCTTC
cdr3_aa: CASSGVGGIYNEQFF

d_call: -
v_call: TRBV2
j_call: TRBJ2-3
clone_size: -
cdr3_nt: TGTGCCAGCAGTGCTACTGAAAGGGCAGATACGCAGTATTTT
cdr3_aa: CASSATERADTQYF

d_call: -
v_call: TRBV19
j_call: TRBJ2-3
clone_size: -
cdr3_nt: TGTGCCAGTAGTATGAGAACGCTAGATACGCAGTATTTT
cdr3_aa: CASSMRTLDTQYF

d_call: TRBD1
v_call: TRBV10-3
j_call: TRBJ1-3
clone_size: -
cdr3_nt: TGTGCCAGCTGCCCGACGGACAGGGGGCGCGGAAACACCATATATTTT
cdr3_aa: CASCPTDRGRGNTIYF

d_call: -
v_call: TRBV19
j_call: TRBJ1-5
clone_size: few
cdr3_nt: TGTGCCAGTAGTATGACGGGCAATCAGCCCCAGCATTTT
cdr3_aa: CASSMTGNQPQHF

d_call: TRBD1
v_call: TRBV2
j_call: TRBJ2-3
clone_size: once
cdr3_nt: TGTGCCAGCAGAAACTACGACAGGGTCGAAACGCAGTATTTT
cdr3_aa: CASRNYDRVETQYF

d_call: -
v_call: TRBV5-3
j_call: TRBJ1-1
clone_size: -
cdr3_nt: TGTGCCAGCAGACCGACCCCGACAGAAAACACTGAAGCTTTCTTT
cdr3_aa: CASRPTPTENTEAFF

d_call: -
v_call: TRBV28
j_call: TRBJ1-2
clone_size: -
cdr3_nt: TGTGCCAGCAGTTTAAACTCCCTTCTTGGCTACACCTTC
cdr3_aa: CASSLNSLLGYTF

d_call: TRBD1
v_call: TRBV19
j_call: TRBJ1-2
clone_size: few
cdr3_nt: TGTGCCAGTATGGGACAGAACCTAATCTATGGCTACACCTTC
cdr3_aa: CASMGQNLIYGYTF

d_call: -
v_call: TRBV21-1
j_call: TRBJ2-2
clone_size: -
cdr3_nt: TGTGCCAGCAGCAAAGGGGGCCCCTCCGGGGAGCTGTTTTTT
cdr3_aa: CASSKGGPSGELFF

d_call: -
v_call: TRBV5-1
j_call: TRBJ1-5
clone_size: -
cdr3_nt: TGCGCCAGCAGCTTGCGAGTGGGGTGGGACGGCAATCAGCCCCAGCATTTT
cdr3_aa: CASSLRVGWDGNQPQHF

d_call: -
v_call: TRBV9
j_call: TRBJ1-6
clone_size: few
cdr3_nt: TGTGCCAGCAGCGGCTGGGGATCACCCCTCCACTTT
cdr3_aa: CASSGWGSPLHF

d_call: -
v_call: TRBV28
j_call: TRBJ1-1
clone_size: -
cdr3_nt: TGTGCCAGCGGAATATATCCCGTCGGCACTGAAGCTTTCTTT
cdr3_aa: CASGIYPVGTEAFF

d_call: -
v_call: TRBV12-2
j_call: TRBJ1-5
clone_size: -
cdr3_nt: TGTGCAAGTCGCTCAGCGCCCGCCGGGACAGGGTTTGAGGATAGCAATCAGCCCCAGCATTTT
cdr3_aa: CASRSAPAGTGFEDSNQPQHF

d_call: TRBD1
v_call: TRBV7-8
j_call: TRBJ1-6
clone_size: medium-sized
cdr3_nt: TGTGCCAGCAGCCTAACCCTAACCGGGACAGCGGATTCACCCCTCCACTTT
cdr3_aa: CASSLTLTGTADSPLHF

d_call: -
v_call: TRBV27
j_call: TRBJ1-5
clone_size: few
cdr3_nt: TGTGCCAGCAGGGAGGGGGTAACTCGGCCCCAGCATTTT
cdr3_aa: CASREGVTRPQHF

d_call: -
v_call: TRBV7-9
j_call: TRBJ2-2
clone_size: -
cdr3_nt: TGTGCCAGCAGCCCACCTCGACGAACGAACACCGGGGAGCTGTTTTTT
cdr3_aa: CASSPPRRTNTGELFF

d_call: TRBD1
v_call: TRBV5-1
j_call: TRBJ2-3
clone_size: -
cdr3_nt: TGCGCCAGCAGCTCCCTCAGGGGGCAGGGCACAGATACGCAGTATTTT
cdr3_aa: CASSSLRGQGTDTQYF

d_call: -
v_call: TRBV5-6
j_call: TRBJ1-1
clone_size: -
cdr3_nt: TGTGCCAGCAGCTTGGAACTGGCAGGTAATCTTGCTTACGCTGAAGCTTTCTTT
cdr3_aa: CASSLELAGNLAYAEAFF

d_call: -
v_call: TRBV27
j_call: TRBJ1-5
clone_size: -
cdr3_nt: TGTGCCAGCAGTTTTGAGGGGGGACCCTATAGCAATCAGCCCCAGCATTTT
cdr3_aa: CASSFEGGPYSNQPQHF

d_call: TRBD1
v_call: TRBV5-6
j_call: TRBJ1-3
clone_size: -
cdr3_nt: TGTGCCAGCAGCGGGACAGGGGCCCTTGGAAACACCATATATTTT
cdr3_aa: CASSGTGALGNTIYF

d_call: -
v_call: TRBV6-1
j_call: TRBJ2-2
clone_size: -
cdr3_nt: TGTGCCAGCAGTGAGACTTCCTGGGTTACCGGGGAGCTGTTTTTT
cdr3_aa: CASSETSWVTGELFF

d_call: TRBD2
v_call: TRBV27
j_call: TRBJ2-3
clone_size: -
cdr3_nt: TGTGCCAGCAGTTCCCTGACTAGCGGGAGGGCGGGGGATACGCAGTATTTT
cdr3_aa: CASSSLTSGRAGDTQYF

d_call: TRBD2
v_call: TRBV9
j_call: TRBJ2-7
clone_size: -
cdr3_nt: TGTGCCAGCAGCCTCTCGGGGGGGCGCCACTACGAGCAGTACTTC
cdr3_aa: CASSLSGGRHYEQYF

d_call: -
v_call: TRBV5-1
j_call: TRBJ2-5
clone_size: -
cdr3_nt: TGCGCCAGCAGCACCGACAGGCTCCAAGAGACCCAGTACTTC
cdr3_aa: CASSTDRLQETQYF

d_call: -
v_call: TRBV6-1
j_call: TRBJ1-2
clone_size: -
cdr3_nt: TGTGCCAGTGGCCCTGAGGGATCTAACTATGGCTACACCTTC
cdr3_aa: CASGPEGSNYGYTF

d_call: -
v_call: TRBV9
j_call: TRBJ1-2
clone_size: few
cdr3_nt: TGTGCCAGCAGCGTAGGCAACTATGGCTACACCTTC
cdr3_aa: CASSVGNYGYTF

d_call: -
v_call: TRBV29-1
j_call: TRBJ2-4
clone_size: once
cdr3_nt: TGCAGCGTTGAACGAGGGACCGGGGGTATTCAGTACTTC
cdr3_aa: CSVERGTGGIQYF

d_call: -
v_call: TRBV10-2
j_call: TRBJ2-1
clone_size: -
cdr3_nt: TGCGCCAGCAGTGTCAACACTGAGCAGTTCTTC
cdr3_aa: CASSVNTEQFF

d_call: -
v_call: TRBV5-1
j_call: TRBJ1-1
clone_size: -
cdr3_nt: TGCGCCAGCAGGTCGTATCCACCGGACAGACTTAACACTGAAGCTTTCTTT
cdr3_aa: CASRSYPPDRLNTEAFF

d_call: -
v_call: TRBV11-1
j_call: TRBJ1-4
clone_size: -
cdr3_nt: TGTGCCAGCAGCTTATATCAGAGAACTAATGAAAAACTGTTTTTT
cdr3_aa: CASSLYQRTNEKLFF

d_call: TRBD1
v_call: TRBV6-1
j_call: TRBJ2-3
clone_size: -
cdr3_nt: TGTGCCAGCAGTGAATTCAAGGGGGCCGACACAGATACGCAGTATTTT
cdr3_aa: CASSEFKGADTDTQYF

d_call: -
v_call: TRBV4-3
j_call: TRBJ1-6
clone_size: -
cdr3_nt: TGCGCCAGCAGCCAGCGACAGCTTTCGGGTGATTCACCCCTCCACTTT
cdr3_aa: CASSQRQLSGDSPLHF

d_call: -
v_call: TRBV30
j_call: TRBJ2-2
clone_size: -
cdr3_nt: TGTGCCTGGAGCCCGGGGGCGCCTCAGCTCCTGTTTTTT
cdr3_aa: CAWSPGAPQLLFF

d_call: TRBD2
v_call: TRBV4-3
j_call: TRBJ2-1
clone_size: medium-sized
cdr3_nt: TGCGCCAGCAGCCAAGAAATCGGCGGGGGGGCCTACAATGAGCAGTTCTTC
cdr3_aa: CASSQEIGGGAYNEQFF

d_call: -
v_call: TRBV5-1
j_call: TRBJ1-4
clone_size: -
cdr3_nt: TGCGCCAGCAGTTACGGTAATAATGAAAAACTGTTTTTT
cdr3_aa: CASSYGNNEKLFF

d_call: -
v_call: TRBV11-2
j_call: TRBJ2-2
clone_size: -
cdr3_nt: TGTGCCAGCAGCTTCAACAGGGCGAGCACCGGGGAGCTGTTTTTT
cdr3_aa: CASSFNRASTGELFF

d_call: -
v_call: TRBV5-5
j_call: TRBJ1-1
clone_size: -
cdr3_nt: TGTGCCAGCAGCTTGGGGCCTATGGGCACTGAAGCTTTCTTT
cdr3_aa: CASSLGPMGTEAFF

d_call: -
v_call: TRBV11-3
j_call: TRBJ2-1
clone_size: -
cdr3_nt: TGTGCCAGCAGCTTAGGAGCGACCTACAATGAGCAGTTCTTC
cdr3_aa: CASSLGATYNEQFF

d_call: -
v_call: TRBV29-1
j_call: TRBJ1-5
clone_size: -
cdr3_nt: TGCAGCGCCGGCGTAGGGGCCAATCAGCCCCAGCATTTT
cdr3_aa: CSAGVGANQPQHF

d_call: TRBD1
v_call: TRBV4-1
j_call: TRBJ2-3
clone_size: few
cdr3_nt: TGCGCCAGCAGCCATCCAGGGGGCGGCACAGATACGCAGTATTTT
cdr3_aa: CASSHPGGGTDTQYF

d_call: -
v_call: TRBV5-4
j_call: TRBJ1-2
clone_size: -
cdr3_nt: TGTGCCAGCAGCTTGTGGGGTGGCTACACCTTC
cdr3_aa: CASSLWGGYTF

d_call: -
v_call: TRBV6-4
j_call: TRBJ2-2
clone_size: -
cdr3_nt: TGTGCCAGCAGTGACCGCAGACTCCGGACCGGGGAGCTGTTTTTT
cdr3_aa: CASSDRRLRTGELFF

d_call: -
v_call: TRBV7-2
j_call: TRBJ2-5
clone_size: -
cdr3_nt: TGTGCCAGCAGCTTTTCCAGGGGCCAAGAGACCCAGTACTTC
cdr3_aa: CASSFSRGQETQYF

d_call: -
v_call: TRBV15
j_call: TRBJ2-1
clone_size: -
cdr3_nt: TGTGCCACCAGTCTTTACGGGGAAAATGAGCAGTTCTTC
cdr3_aa: CATSLYGENEQFF

d_call: -
v_call: TRBV6-1
j_call: TRBJ1-3
clone_size: once
cdr3_nt: TGTGCCAGCAGACCCCGCAGGGGAGGTGGAAACACCATATATTTT
cdr3_aa: CASRPRRGGGNTIYF

d_call: -
v_call: TRBV5-1
j_call: TRBJ1-1
clone_size: -
cdr3_nt: TGCGCCAGCAGCCCCGGGGTTAACACTGAAGCTTTCTTT
cdr3_aa: CASSPGVNTEAFF

d_call: -
v_call: TRBV27
j_call: TRBJ1-5
clone_size: few
cdr3_nt: TGTGCCAGCAGTTTCGGGGCTGACGGGCAGCCCCAGCATTTT
cdr3_aa: CASSFGADGQPQHF

d_call: -
v_call: TRBV19
j_call: TRBJ2-2
clone_size: few
cdr3_nt: TGTGCCAGTAGTGCCTCCCAGAACACCGGGGAGCTGTTTTTT
cdr3_aa: CASSASQNTGELFF

d_call: -
v_call: TRBV19
j_call: TRBJ2-2
clone_size: -
cdr3_nt: TGTGCCAGTAGTATCGGGGGTGTCCCAACCGGGGAGCTGTTTTTT
cdr3_aa: CASSIGGVPTGELFF

d_call: TRBD1
v_call: TRBV28
j_call: TRBJ2-2
clone_size: -
cdr3_nt: TGTGCCAGCATCCGACCTACAGGGGGGACCGGGGAGCTGTTTTTT
cdr3_aa: CASIRPTGGTGELFF

d_call: -
v_call: TRBV6-4
j_call: TRBJ2-6
clone_size: -
cdr3_nt: TGTGCCAGCAGTGACTCGGGGGCTGGGGCCAACGTCCTGACTTTC
cdr3_aa: CASSDSGAGANVLTF

d_call: -
v_call: TRBV7-8
j_call: TRBJ1-2
clone_size: -
cdr3_nt: TGTGCCAGCAGCTTACCGTTGGGCCGTGGCTACACCTTC
cdr3_aa: CASSLPLGRGYTF

d_call: TRBD2
v_call: TRBV19
j_call: TRBJ2-3
clone_size: -
cdr3_nt: TGTGCCAGTAGTACCAATCTAGCGGGGGCAGGGGATACGCAGTATTTT
cdr3_aa: CASSTNLAGAGDTQYF